This T cell receptor beta chain was identified during a study of blood T cell repertoires in COVID-19. Germline V gives CDR1 SGHRS, CDR2 YFSETQ. J lost 6 bases, V lost 6 bases, and 9 bases had no gene match. This CDR3 is built from 14 residues. Profiled with immunoSEQ multiplex PCR; TCRdb holds only in-frame clones, not every one. Among approximately 270,000 clones listed, approximately 85% were seen once. In assigning cohorts, the study relied on participant-reported clinical history. V and J are TRBV5-1 and TRBJ2-1; TRBD2 matches 7 bases. Sequenced: PBMCs or T cells enriched from blood (not recorded which). This TCR was sampled from a woman aged 25 to 45 who had recovered from COVID-19. The CDR3 nucleotides read TGCGCCAGCACGGGGCTAGCGGCCCCCAATGAGCAGTTCTTC. Encoded protein: CASTGLAAPNEQFF.